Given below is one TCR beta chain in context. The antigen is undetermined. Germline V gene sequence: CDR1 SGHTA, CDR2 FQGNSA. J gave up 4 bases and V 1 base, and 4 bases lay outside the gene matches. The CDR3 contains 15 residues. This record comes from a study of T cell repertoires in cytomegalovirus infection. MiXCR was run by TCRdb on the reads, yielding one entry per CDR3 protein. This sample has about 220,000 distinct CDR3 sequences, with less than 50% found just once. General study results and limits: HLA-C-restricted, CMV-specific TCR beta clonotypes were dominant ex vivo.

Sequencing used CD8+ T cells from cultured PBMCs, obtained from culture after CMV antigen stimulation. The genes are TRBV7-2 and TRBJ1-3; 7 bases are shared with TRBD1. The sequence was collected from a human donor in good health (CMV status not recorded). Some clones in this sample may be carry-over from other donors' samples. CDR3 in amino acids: CASSLEGDSGNTIYF. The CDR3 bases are TGTGCCAGCAGCTTAGAGGGGGACAGCGGAAACACCATATATTTT.